These 26 T cell receptor beta chains were all obtained from the same sample, sequenced in a study of blood T cell repertoires in COVID-19. The protocol was immunoSEQ multiplex PCR, while the TCRdb copy is restricted to in-frame clones and leaves out a portion. The repertoire consists of fewer than 500,000 clones, with approximately 77% occurring once and the leading ten covering 1.1%. Sequencing used peripheral blood. The receptors were gathered from a human donor with acute or convalescent COVID-19. The donor label of this sample is uncertain.

V usage is TRBV7-9 and J usage is TRBJ1-1, with 7 bases lining up with TRBD1. Germline CDR1 is SEHNR and CDR2 is FQNEAQ (reference sequence). Trimming cost V 5 bases and J 4 bases; bases outside gene matches: 4. CDR3 length: 13 residues. CDR3 sequence (DNA): TGTGCCAGCAGCCCCGGACAGGCCACTGAAGCTTTCTTT. Amino acid sequence: CASSPGQATEAFF.

A few counts support this clone. The V and J genes are TRBV7-8 and TRBJ2-1, with TRBD1 matching over 9 bases. The CDR3 covers 14 residues. Unmatched junction bases numbered 8, after V lost 5 bases and J lost 9 bases. CDR1 SGHVS and CDR2 FQNEAQ come from the germline V gene. CDR3 amino acids: CASSRTGVGSEQFF. The CDR3 DNA follows: TGTGCCAGCAGCAGGACAGGGGTTGGGAGTGAGCAGTTCTTC.

V usage is TRBV2 and J usage is TRBJ1-5; tentatively, D is TRBD1 (6 bases). Trimming left V 6 bases short and J 5 bases short, with 14 bases between. There are 14 residues in the CDR3. CDR1 SNHLY and CDR2 FYNNEI come from the germline V gene. In nucleotides, the CDR3 is TGTGCCAGCAGGGTAGGGGGGGGGTATCAGCCCCAGCATTTT. It translates to CASRVGGGYQPQHF.

The chain uses TRBV6-6 and TRBJ1-5, with a possible D match to TRBD1 (5 bases). Germline V gene lookup returns CDR1 MNHNY and CDR2 SVGAGI (reference sequence). The CDR3 is 14 amino acids. The V end lost 4 bases, the J end lost 7 bases, and 14 bases lay between the germline ends. The CDR3 nucleotides read TGTGCCAGCAGTTTCCAGGGTTCCGTGCAGCCCCAGCATTTT. Residues: CASSFQGSVQPQHF.

The chain employs TRBV12-3 or TRBV12-4 and TRBJ2-1; D is unclear. The CDR3 is 12 residues long. Trimming stripped 3 bases from V and 6 bases from J, with 6 bases between. CDR3 sequence (DNA): TGTGCCAGCAGTTTCATTTCCAATGAGCAGTTCTTC. Translation gives CASSFISNEQFF.

This chain links TRBV6-5 with TRBJ2-7; 7 nucleotides line up with TRBD2. The CDR3 sequence is 15 residues long. V was clipped by 2 bases and J by 0 bases; unmatched bases: 4. From germline, CDR1 is MNHEY and CDR2 SVGAGI. CDR3 in amino acids: CASSYRREFSYEQYF. The CDR3 DNA follows: TGTGCCAGCAGTTACAGGCGGGAGTTCTCCTACGAGCAGTACTTC.

The rearrangement uses TRBV18 and TRBJ1-1; no reliable D call. Germline V gene lookup returns CDR1 KGHSH and CDR2 LQKENI. This CDR3 contains 12 residues. V was trimmed by 1 base and J by 8 bases, leaving 8 bases between them. This chain's CDR3 is CASSPQREEAFF. Here the CDR3 DNA reads TGTGCCAGCTCACCACAACGGGAAGAAGCTTTCTTT. Together with reference TRBV18 and TRBJ1-1, the CDR3 gives the full variable domain: NAGVMQNPRHLVRRRGQEARLRCSPMKGHSHVYWYRQLPEEGLKFMVYLQKENIIDESGMPKERFSAEFPKEGPSILRIQQVVRGDSAAYFCASSPQREEAFFGQGTRLTVV.

This chain connects TRBV3-1 (or the pseudogene TRBV3-2) to TRBJ1-6; 11 nucleotides align to TRBD1. From germline, CDR1 is LGHDT and CDR2 YNNKEL (reference sequence). The CDR3 contains 17 residues. J gave up 1 base and V 4 bases, and 3 bases lay outside the gene matches. The CDR3 coding sequence is TGTGCCAGCAGCCGGACAGGGGGCGAGTCCTATAATTCACCCCTCCACTTT. It is translated as CASSRTGGESYNSPLHF.

This clone was observed a few times. Other DNA sequences of this sample code for an identical CDR3. The CDR3 loop reads CASSPLGGSNQPQHF. The CDR3 DNA sequence: TGCGCCAGCAGCCCCCTGGGGGGAAGCAATCAGCCCCAGCATTTT. The V gene is TRBV5-1, the J gene TRBJ1-5; maybe TRBD1 (5 bases). The germline V gene has CDR1 SGHRS and CDR2 YFSETQ. The CDR3 extends over 15 amino acids. The germline V and J ends were trimmed by 4 bases and 1 base, with 12 bases remaining between them. Filled out from reference TRBV5-1 and TRBJ1-5, the complete variable domain reads KAGVTQTPRYLIKTRGQQVTLSCSPISGHRSVSWYQQTPGQGLQFLFEYFSETQRNKGNFPGRFSGRQFSNSRSEMNVSTLELGDSALYLCASSPLGGSNQPQHFGDGTRLSIL.

The chain links TRBV2 to TRBJ1-5; D is ambiguous. The CDR3 extends over 11 amino acids. The V and J ends lost 5 bases and 9 bases respectively, with 8 bases between them. Per the germline V gene, CDR1 is SNHLY and CDR2 is FYNNEI. The CDR3 DNA follows: TGTGCCAGCAGTTCTACGGGGCCCCAGCATTTT. This encodes CASSSTGPQHF.

V gene TRBV5-1 combines with J gene TRBJ1-1; TRBD1 is a possible D gene (6 bases). The V and J ends lost 4 bases and 0 bases respectively, with 7 bases between them. CDR1 is SGHRS and CDR2 is YFSETQ in the germline V gene. The CDR3 is 13 residues long. This CDR3 is CASSRDMNTEAFF. In nucleotides, the CDR3 is TGCGCCAGCAGCAGGGACATGAACACTGAAGCTTTCTTT.

The rearrangement joins TRBV28 to TRBJ2-6; D remains unclear. In germline, CDR1 is MDHEN, CDR2 SYDVKM. There are 15 residues in the CDR3. V lost 5 bases and J 1 base, leaving 9 bases between the germline ends. The CDR3 nucleotides read TGTGCCAGCAGTCGAGACTGGTCTGGGGCCAACGTCCTGACTTTC. This translates into CASSRDWSGANVLTF.

This clone was observed once. The CDR3 reads CASSALLSMPSTLKGAYNEQFF. DNA for the CDR3: TGTGCCAGCAGCGCACTCCTGAGTATGCCAAGTACCCTTAAAGGGGCCTACAATGAGCAGTTCTTC. The V gene is TRBV9, the J gene TRBJ2-1; TRBD1 is a possible D gene (5 bases). The CDR3 has 22 residues. CDR1 and CDR2 (germline): SGDLS, YYNGEE. Deletions cut 3 bases from V and 2 bases from J, with 33 bases between.

This chain links TRBV5-1 with TRBJ1-2; 8 positions match TRBD1. The CDR3 covers 15 residues. From germline, CDR1 is SGHRS and CDR2 YFSETQ. The V and J ends lost 0 bases and 2 bases, in that order; junction bases with no gene match: 3. CDR3 amino acids: CASSLGRQGNYGYTF. CDR3 nucleotide sequence: TGCGCCAGCAGCTTGGGACGACAGGGGAACTATGGCTACACCTTC.

The V gene is TRBV9, the J gene TRBJ2-3, with 9 bases aligning to TRBD2. The CDR3 has 15 residues. V was pared by 3 bases and J by 4 bases, with 6 bases of the junction left unmatched. Germline V gene data show CDR1 as SGDLS and CDR2 as YYNGEE. CDR3 sequence reads: CASSAIAGVSDTQYF. The DNA for the CDR3 is TGTGCCAGCAGCGCCATAGCGGGAGTCTCAGATACGCAGTATTTT.

The chain joins TRBV28 to TRBJ1-4, with 7 bases aligning to TRBD1. This CDR3 is 15 amino acids long. V lost 5 bases, J lost 10 bases, and 13 bases stayed unmatched. Germline V CDR1 and CDR2: MDHEN, SYDVKM. CDR3: CASSPHDRVVGKLFF. CDR3 coding DNA: TGTGCCAGCAGTCCCCATGACAGGGTGGTGGGAAAACTGTTTTTT.

The CDR3 nucleotides read TGTGCCAGCAGGCTCCAGGGTTTGGGGAACACTGAAGCTTTCTTT. Protein: CASRLQGLGNTEAFF. The V gene is TRBV2, the J gene TRBJ1-1; D might be TRBD1 (5 bases). The CDR3 totals 15 residues. Trimming pared 6 bases from V and 1 base from J, leaving 15 bases between. Germline V gene sequence: CDR1 SNHLY, CDR2 FYNNEI.

The chain joins TRBV5-4 to TRBJ1-1; no definite D call. This CDR3 is 13 amino acids long. Germline CDR1 is SGHNT and CDR2 is YYREEE (reference sequence). V lost 5 bases to trimming and J lost 1 base, with 9 bases between them. The CDR3 DNA reads as TGTGCCAGCAGATTTACACAGAACACTGAAGCTTTCTTT. As protein: CASRFTQNTEAFF.

The V gene is TRBV5-1, the J gene TRBJ1-4, with D unresolved. V lost 4 bases and J 0 bases, leaving 13 bases between the germline ends. Per the germline V gene, CDR1 is SGHRS and CDR2 is YFSETQ. This CDR3 region has 16 residues. The CDR3 DNA is TGCGCCAGCAGCCAGAGCGACTATGCAACTAATGAAAAACTGTTTTTT. Its translation is CASSQSDYATNEKLFF.

The chain uses TRBV5-6 and TRBJ1-1; D might be TRBD1 (5 bases). The CDR3 loop spans 15 amino acids. In germline, CDR1 is SGHDT, CDR2 YYEEEE. V lost 4 bases to trimming and J lost 1 base, with 14 bases between them. CDR3 loop: CASSPSGQGNTEAFF. CDR3 nucleotide sequence: TGTGCCAGCAGCCCCTCGGGTCAGGGGAACACTGAAGCTTTCTTT.

The V gene is TRBV30, the J gene TRBJ1-2; no clear D gene. V was clipped by 2 bases and J by 0 bases, with 10 bases between them. This CDR3 comprises 14 residues. Germline CDR1 reads GTSNPN; CDR2 reads SVGIG (reference sequence). In DNA form, the CDR3 reads TGTGCCTGGAGTAGGGAGATGTCTAACTATGGCTACACCTTC. It is translated as CAWSREMSNYGYTF.

The chain uses TRBV5-1 and TRBJ2-2; 10 bases map to TRBD2. Germline V lookup: CDR1 SGHRS, CDR2 YFSETQ. V lost 3 bases to trimming and J lost 6 bases; unmatched junction nucleotides: 8. CDR3 length: 16 residues. In nucleotides, the CDR3 is TGCGCCAGCAGCTCTACTAGCGGGATGGTCTCCGGGGAGCTGTTTTTT. This translates into CASSSTSGMVSGELFF.

This clone showed up just a few times. V and J are TRBV27 and TRBJ1-4; D is ambiguous. The CDR3 is 13 residues long. Germline CDR1 and CDR2: MNHEY and SMNVEV (reference sequence). Trimming pared 4 bases from V and 8 bases from J, leaving 11 bases between. The CDR3 protein is CASSWAVREKLFF. The CDR3 DNA reads TGTGCCAGCAGTTGGGCAGTTCGCGAAAAACTGTTTTTT. The entire variable domain, with the rest obtained from reference TRBV27 and TRBJ1-4, is as follows: EAQVTQNPRYLITVTGKKLTVTCSQNMNHEYMSWYRQDPGLGLRQIYYSMNVEVTDKGDVPEGYKVSRKEKRNFPLILESPSPNQTSLYFCASSWAVREKLFFGSGTQLSVL.

This clone showed up just a few times. The chain recombines TRBV28 with TRBJ2-1; 9 nucleotides align to TRBD2. CDR3 length: 14 amino acids. In germline, CDR1 is MDHEN, CDR2 SYDVKM. Losses at the gene ends were 4 bases for V and 7 bases for J; bases not matched to a gene: 5. The CDR3 reads CASSWRGGKNEQFF. The CDR3 DNA reads as TGTGCCAGCAGTTGGCGGGGGGGCAAGAATGAGCAGTTCTTC.

The V call is TRBV4-1, the J call TRBJ2-5; 11 bases are a match to TRBD2. This CDR3 contains 17 residues. V lost 4 bases to trimming and J lost 5 bases; unmatched junction nucleotides: 12. Germline assignment: CDR1 MGHRA and CDR2 YSYEKL. CDR3 region: CASSPTGTSGGGETQYF. The CDR3 region has the DNA TGCGCCAGCAGCCCAACTGGGACTAGCGGAGGGGGGGAGACCCAGTACTTC.

V and J are TRBV30 and TRBJ1-5; D is possibly TRBD1 (6 bases). V was shortened by 5 bases and J by 10 bases, with 15 bases between the two germline ends. Germline CDR1 GTSNPN, CDR2 SVGIG (reference sequence). CDR3 length: 12 residues. The CDR3 protein is CAWGQGSIPQHF. The CDR3 bases are TGTGCCTGGGGGCAGGGGAGTATACCCCAGCATTTT.